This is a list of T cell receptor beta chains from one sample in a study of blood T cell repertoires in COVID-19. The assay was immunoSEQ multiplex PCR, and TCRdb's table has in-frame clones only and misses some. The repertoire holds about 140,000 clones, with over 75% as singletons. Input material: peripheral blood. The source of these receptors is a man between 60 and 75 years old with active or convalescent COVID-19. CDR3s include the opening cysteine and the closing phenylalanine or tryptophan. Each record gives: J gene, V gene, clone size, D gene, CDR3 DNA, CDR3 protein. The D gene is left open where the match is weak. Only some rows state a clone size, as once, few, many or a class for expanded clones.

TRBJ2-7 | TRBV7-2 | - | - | TGTGCCAGCAGCTTGAACTTGCCCTACGAGCAGTACTTC | CASSLNLPYEQYF
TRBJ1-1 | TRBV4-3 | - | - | TGCGCCAGCAGCCAAGACTGGGGGAGGACTGAAGCTTTCTTT | CASSQDWGRTEAFF
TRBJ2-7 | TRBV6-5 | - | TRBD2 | TGTGCCAGCACTTTAGCGGGACTGGAAGGGCAGTACTTC | CASTLAGLEGQYF
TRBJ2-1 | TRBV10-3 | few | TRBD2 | TGTGCCATCAAAGGGACTAGCGGTCGCTCCTACAATGAGCAGTTCTTC | CAIKGTSGRSYNEQFF
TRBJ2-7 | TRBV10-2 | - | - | TGCGCCAGCAGTGAGGACACCACCTACGAGCAGTACTTC | CASSEDTTYEQYF
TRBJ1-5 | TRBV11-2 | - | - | TGTGCCAGCAGCTTAGGCGGAGGCACTAATCAGCCCCAGCATTTT | CASSLGGGTNQPQHF
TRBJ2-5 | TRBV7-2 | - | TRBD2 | TGTGCCAGCAGCTTCGAACTAGCGGGAGGGCCGAAGACCCAGTACTTC | CASSFELAGGPKTQYF
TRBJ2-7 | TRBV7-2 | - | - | TGTGCCAGCAGCTTAGACGGCAGGGGATTATTAGTCGAGCAGTACTTC | CASSLDGRGLLVEQYF
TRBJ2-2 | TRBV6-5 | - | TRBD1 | TGTGCCAGCAGTTCCCTAGACAGGGTCGGGGAGCTGTTTTTT | CASSSLDRVGELFF
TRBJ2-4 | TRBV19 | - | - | TGTGCCAGTAGTCCATCGGGGCGGACAGTAGCCAAAAACATTCAGTACTTC | CASSPSGRTVAKNIQYF
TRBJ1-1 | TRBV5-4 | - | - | TGTGCCAGCAGCTTGGGCAGGGTTGGGCTCACTGAAGCTTTCTTT | CASSLGRVGLTEAFF